Presented here are 2 T cell receptor beta chains from one specimen sequenced in a study of blood T cells in healthy people across ages. A second roughly 7 to 12 cycle PCR used barcoded and J-beta primers. From the 5' RACE reads, TCRdb called clonotypes with MiXCR, one entry per CDR3 protein. The table includes about 1.8 million distinct CDR3 sequences, roughly 52% detected once. Sequences were obtained from blood. These receptors were taken from a woman in her thirties or forties in good health.

A few counts support this clonotype. V usage is TRBV24-1 and J usage is TRBJ2-1; 10 bases align to TRBD2. This CDR3 is 16 amino acids long. CDR1 and CDR2 from the germline V gene are KGHDR and SFDVKD. The junction had 6 bases not matched to a gene; V was cut back by 4 bases and J by 4 bases. In DNA, the CDR3 is TGTGCCACCAGTGAGTTAGCGGGGGGCGGGTACAATGAGCAGTTCTTC. This translates into CATSELAGGGYNEQFF.

A word on this clonotype: Possible read error: a much larger clone is one base away. The gene calls are TRBV5-1 and TRBJ2-4; 7 nucleotides match TRBD2. The DNA end lines up better with TRBJ2-7; the J call may be wrong. The CDR3 runs to 14 residues. The germline V gene encodes CDR1 SGHRS and CDR2 YFSETQ. In DNA form, the CDR3 reads TGCGCCAGCAGCGTGGGGGGGACCCCCTACGAGCAGTACTTC. Its protein is CASSVGGTPYEQYF.